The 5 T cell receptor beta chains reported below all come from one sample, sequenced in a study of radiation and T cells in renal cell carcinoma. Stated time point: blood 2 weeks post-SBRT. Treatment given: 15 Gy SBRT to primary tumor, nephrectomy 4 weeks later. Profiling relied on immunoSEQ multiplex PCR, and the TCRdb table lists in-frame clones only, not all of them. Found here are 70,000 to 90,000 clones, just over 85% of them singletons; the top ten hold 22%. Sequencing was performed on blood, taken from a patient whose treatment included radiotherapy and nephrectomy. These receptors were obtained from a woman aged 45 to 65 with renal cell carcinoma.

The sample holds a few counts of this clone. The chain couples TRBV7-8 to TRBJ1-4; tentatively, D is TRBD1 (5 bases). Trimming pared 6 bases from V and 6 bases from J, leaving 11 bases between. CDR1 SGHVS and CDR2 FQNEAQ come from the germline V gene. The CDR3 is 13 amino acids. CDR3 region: CASSMGRDEKLFF. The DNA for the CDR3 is TGTGCCAGCAGTATGGGACGGGATGAAAAACTGTTTTTT. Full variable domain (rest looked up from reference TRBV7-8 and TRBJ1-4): GAGVSQSPRYKVAKRGQDVALRCDPISGHVSLFWYQQALGQGPEFLTYFQNEAQLDKSGLPSDRFFAERPEGSVSTLKIQRTQQEDSAVYLCASSMGRDEKLFFGSGTQLSVL.

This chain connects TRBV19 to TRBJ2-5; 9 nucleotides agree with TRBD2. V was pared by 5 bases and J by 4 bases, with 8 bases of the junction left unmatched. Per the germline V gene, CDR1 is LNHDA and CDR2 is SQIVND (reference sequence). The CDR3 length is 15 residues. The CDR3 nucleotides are TGTGCCAGTAGTTTTCGGGCTAGCGGGGCAGAGACCCAGTACTTC. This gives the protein CASSFRASGAETQYF.

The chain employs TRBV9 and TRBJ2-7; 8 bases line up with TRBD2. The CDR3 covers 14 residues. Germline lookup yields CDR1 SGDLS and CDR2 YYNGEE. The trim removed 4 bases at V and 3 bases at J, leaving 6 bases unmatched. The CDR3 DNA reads TGTGCCAGCAGCCCTCAAAGCGGGAGCTACGAGCAGTACTTC. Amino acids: CASSPQSGSYEQYF.

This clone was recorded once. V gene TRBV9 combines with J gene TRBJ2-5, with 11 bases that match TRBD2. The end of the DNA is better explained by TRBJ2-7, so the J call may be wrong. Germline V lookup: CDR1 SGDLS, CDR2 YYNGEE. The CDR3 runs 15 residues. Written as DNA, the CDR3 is TGTGCCAGCAGCGTAAGACTAGCGGGACCGTGCGAGCAGTACTTC. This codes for CASSVRLAGPCEQYF.

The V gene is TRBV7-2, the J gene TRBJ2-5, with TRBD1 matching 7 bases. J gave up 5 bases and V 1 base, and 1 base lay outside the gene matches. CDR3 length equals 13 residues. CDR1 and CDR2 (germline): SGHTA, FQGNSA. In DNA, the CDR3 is TGTGCCAGCAGCTTAGGAGGGGGCGAGACCCAGTACTTC. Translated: CASSLGGGETQYF.